The T cell receptor (beta chain) described here comes from a study of a mutant IDH1 vaccine in newly diagnosed glioma. Documented time point: week 23, last vaccination. What each vaccine dose contained was 300 ug of mutant IDH1 20-mer peptide, accompanied by topical imiquimod. Clones were sequenced by immunoSEQ multiplex PCR, and TCRdb holds only the in-frame ones, with some missing. The sample contains 60,000 or so clones, 80% to 85% of which appear only once. This clone was detected a few times. What it binds is unknown. The TCR was taken from a middle-aged woman with glioma. Some clones in this sample may be carry-over from other donors' samples. Source: PBMCs, taken from a glioma patient whose treatment included an IDH1 peptide vaccine.

CDR3 DNA sequence: TGCGCCAGCAGCAAGGACAGCACTAATGAAAAACTGTTTTTT. Protein: CASSKDSTNEKLFF. This chain uses TRBV5-1 with TRBJ1-4; possibly TRBD1 for D (6 bases). The V and J ends lost 4 bases and 2 bases respectively, with 9 bases between them. CDR3 length: 14 residues. Germline assignment: CDR1 SGHRS and CDR2 YFSETQ.